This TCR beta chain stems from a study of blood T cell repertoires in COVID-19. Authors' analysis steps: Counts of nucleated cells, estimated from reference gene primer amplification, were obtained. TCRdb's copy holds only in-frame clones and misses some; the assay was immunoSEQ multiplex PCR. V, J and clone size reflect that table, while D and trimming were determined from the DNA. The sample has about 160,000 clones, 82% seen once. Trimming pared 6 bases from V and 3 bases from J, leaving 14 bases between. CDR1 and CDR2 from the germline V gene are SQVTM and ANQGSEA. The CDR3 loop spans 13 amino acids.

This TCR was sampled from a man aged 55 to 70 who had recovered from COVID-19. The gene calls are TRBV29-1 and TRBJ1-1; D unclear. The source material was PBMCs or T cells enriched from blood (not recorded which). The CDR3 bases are TGCAGCGTAGCCTTGGGGAGGGACACTGAAGCTTTCTTT. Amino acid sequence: CSVALGRDTEAFF.